Below, one T cell receptor (beta chain) is given with its context. The V gene's germline CDR1 is LNHDA and CDR2 SQIVND (reference sequence). The CDR3 extends over 14 amino acids. Between the trimmed V and J ends, which lost 1 base and 6 bases, there was a span of 10 bases. The method was immunoSEQ multiplex PCR; TCRdb's version includes in-frame clones alone and lacks a portion of them. The sample carries 100,000 or so clones, 85% to 90% recorded once. This specimen belongs to a study of control samples from healthy donors and cancer patients. The specimen sequenced was blood. The chain links TRBV19 to TRBJ2-1, with D perhaps TRBD1 or TRBD2 (5 bases each). This TCR derives from a young man in good health. CDR3 amino acids: CASSIVSGTNEQFF. The CDR3 DNA reads TGTGCCAGTAGTATAGTTTCTGGGACCAATGAGCAGTTCTTC. Full variable domain (remainder filled in from reference TRBV19 and TRBJ2-1): DGGITQSPKYLFRKEGQNVTLSCEQNLNHDAMYWYRQDPGQGLRLIYYSQIVNDFQKGDIAEGYSVSREKKESFPLTVTSAQKNPTAFYLCASSIVSGTNEQFFGPGTRLTVL.